Each of the 21 T cell receptor beta chains below was sequenced from the same sample in a study of cytomegalovirus exposure and HLA in healthy donors. Both 60 Vbeta primers and 13 Jbeta primers went into the PCR. Here immunoSEQ multiplex PCR was the method, and the copy in TCRdb shows in-frame clones only, minus some. The sample carries tens of thousands of clones, about 85% recorded once. The sequencing input was PBMCs. Receptors originate from a female donor in good health and CMV-seronegative.

This clone has only one observation. V and J are TRBV19 and TRBJ2-4; D is possibly TRBD1 (6 bases). V lost 4 bases and J 0 bases, leaving 13 bases between the germline ends. The CDR3 is 16 amino acids. Germline V gene sequence: CDR1 LNHDA, CDR2 SQIVND (reference sequence). The CDR3 bases are TGTGCCAGTAGTACCACGGACAGACTAGCCAAAAACATTCAGTACTTC. Amino acid sequence: CASSTTDRLAKNIQYF.

This chain links TRBV6-1 with TRBJ2-3; tentative D call: TRBD2 (5 bases). The V and J ends lost 4 bases and 5 bases respectively, with 7 bases between them. CDR1 MNHNS and CDR2 SASEGT come from the germline V gene. CDR3 length: 12 amino acids. CDR3 sequence: CASSGTRDTQYF. The CDR3 DNA follows: TGTGCCAGCAGTGGTACTAGAGATACGCAGTATTTT.

The rearrangement links TRBV29-1 to TRBJ1-1; 8 bases are a match to TRBD1. V lost 0 bases and J lost 8; bases outside the gene matches: 5. Germline CDR1 reads SQVTM; CDR2 reads ANQGSEA. The CDR3 spans 13 residues. The CDR3 sequence: CSVEDDRGAEAFF. The CDR3 coding sequence is TGCAGCGTTGAAGACGACAGGGGAGCAGAAGCTTTCTTT.

The rearrangement uses TRBV7-9 and TRBJ1-1; 7 nucleotides line up with TRBD1. After removal of 4 bases from V and 0 bases from J, the junction contained 8 bases not matched to a gene. The germline V gene encodes CDR1 SEHNR and CDR2 FQNEAQ (reference sequence). CDR3 length: 16 residues. The CDR3 DNA sequence: TGTGCCAGCAGCTCTTCAGGGGGTAAGATGAACACTGAAGCTTTCTTT. It encodes CASSSSGGKMNTEAFF.

The chain employs TRBV5-1 and TRBJ1-5, with D hard to call. CDR3 length equals 15 residues. V gave up 0 bases and J gave up 0 bases, with 7 bases separating them. Germline assignment: CDR1 SGHRS and CDR2 YFSETQ. In DNA, the CDR3 is TGCGCCAGCAGCTTGGCGGGGTATAGCAATCAGCCCCAGCATTTT. This translates into CASSLAGYSNQPQHF.

This chain's CDR3 is CASSRDRGRYIYEQYF. The CDR3, as DNA: TGTGCCAGCAGTCGCGACAGGGGGCGTTATATCTACGAGCAGTACTTC. This chain connects TRBV28 to TRBJ2-7, with 10 bases lining up with TRBD1. The trim removed 5 bases at V and 3 bases at J, leaving 10 bases unmatched. This CDR3 has 16 residues. The germline V gene has CDR1 MDHEN and CDR2 SYDVKM.

The chain has TRBV30 and TRBJ2-3, with 11 bases matching TRBD2. The CDR3 runs to 16 residues. Germline V lookup: CDR1 GTSNPN, CDR2 SVGIG (reference sequence). V trimming: 1 base; J trimming: 6 bases; junction bases outside the gene matches: 9. The CDR3 spells CAWSALAGGLMDTQYF. In nucleotides, the CDR3 is TGTGCCTGGAGTGCCCTAGCGGGGGGTCTTATGGATACGCAGTATTTT.

The CDR3 bases are TGCGCCAGCAGCCAAGGATCGGGACTAGCGGGATCCTATGAGCAGTTCTTC. It translates to CASSQGSGLAGSYEQFF. This chain uses TRBV4-3 with TRBJ2-1; the match to TRBD2 covers 13 bases. CDR1 is LGHNA, CDR2 YSLEER, per germline. V trimming: 1 base; J trimming: 8 bases; junction bases outside the gene matches: 8. The length of the CDR3 is 17 residues.

The rearrangement joins TRBV2 to TRBJ2-7; 11 bases are a match to TRBD2. Losses at the gene ends were 8 bases for V and 5 bases for J; bases not matched to a gene: 8. The CDR3 spans 14 residues. The V gene's germline CDR1 is SNHLY and CDR2 FYNNEI. CDR3 nucleotide sequence: TGTGCCAGCCGATCTAGCGGGAGGACGAACGAGCAGTACTTC. It specifies CASRSSGRTNEQYF.

This chain links TRBV5-1 with TRBJ1-1; possible D gene TRBD1, 5 bases. This CDR3 has 14 residues. CDR1 SGHRS and CDR2 YFSETQ come from the germline V gene. V was trimmed by 4 bases and J by 1 base, leaving 11 bases between them. The CDR3 is CASSTRVTNTEAFF. The CDR3 DNA sequence: TGCGCCAGCAGCACCAGGGTAACGAACACTGAAGCTTTCTTT.

The chain recombines TRBV7-8 with TRBJ2-7; TRBD1 matches 10 bases. Per the germline V gene, CDR1 is SGHVS and CDR2 is FQNEAQ. This CDR3 has 19 residues. V lost 4 bases and J lost 1; bases outside the gene matches: 16. CDR3: CASSYTSSPGQGGSYEQYF. The CDR3 bases are TGTGCCAGCAGCTACACATCAAGTCCCGGACAGGGGGGTTCCTACGAGCAGTACTTC.

This chain joins TRBV7-9 and TRBJ2-3; 7 bases map to TRBD2. Germline CDR1 and CDR2: SEHNR and FQNEAQ (reference sequence). This CDR3 is built from 17 residues. Losses at the gene ends were 3 bases for V and 0 bases for J; bases not matched to a gene: 9. DNA for the CDR3: TGTGCCAGCAGCTTCACCGGGAGGTGGACTAGCACAGATACGCAGTATTTT. Translation gives CASSFTGRWTSTDTQYF. Drawing the rest from reference TRBV7-9 and TRBJ2-3, the complete variable domain is DTGVSQNPRHKITKRGQNVTFRCDPISEHNRLYWYRQTLGQGPEFLTYFQNEAQLEKSRLLSDRFSAERPKGSFSTLEIQRTEQGDSAMYLCASSFTGRWTSTDTQYFGPGTRLTVL.

In regard to this clone: Other DNA variants within this sample encode the same CDR3. This chain joins TRBV29-1 and TRBJ2-7, with TRBD1 identical over 12 bases. The germline gives CDR1 SQVTM, CDR2 ANQGSEA. J gave up 4 bases and V 6 bases, and 7 bases lay outside the gene matches. This CDR3 comprises 14 residues. Here the CDR3 reads CSVGDRGLFYEQYF. The DNA of the CDR3 is TGCAGCGTGGGGGACAGGGGGCTTTTTTACGAGCAGTACTTC.

This rearrangement joins TRBV11-2 to TRBJ1-1; 8 bases are a match to TRBD1. The germline gives CDR1 SGHAT, CDR2 FQNNGV. The CDR3 contains 15 residues. The ends lost 6 bases at V and 4 bases at J; junction bases unmatched: 10. The CDR3 nucleotides are TGTGCCAGCAGTCGAGAGACAGGGGAAGGCACTGAAGCTTTCTTT. Translated, it gives CASSRETGEGTEAFF.

This clone was counted a single time. The J gene is TRBJ1-1, the V gene TRBV9; D is uncertain. This CDR3 has 13 residues. The germline V gene encodes CDR1 SGDLS and CDR2 YYNGEE. The V end was cut by 2 bases, the J end by 3 bases, with 8 bases between. The CDR3 reads CASSVLEDTEAFF. CDR3 DNA sequence: TGTGCCAGCAGCGTTCTGGAGGACACTGAAGCTTTCTTT.

This sequence joins TRBV5-1 and TRBJ1-1; D is uncertain. Trimming removed 0 bases from V and 0 bases from J, with 9 bases in between. Germline lookup yields CDR1 SGHRS and CDR2 YFSETQ. This CDR3 contains 15 residues. Here the CDR3 reads CASSLVSDMNTEAFF. The CDR3 nucleotides read TGCGCCAGCAGCTTGGTGTCAGATATGAACACTGAAGCTTTCTTT.

The chain is built from TRBV18 and TRBJ2-3; tentative D call: TRBD1 (5 bases). The CDR3 consists of 11 residues. The germline V gene encodes CDR1 KGHSH and CDR2 LQKENI. V lost 3 bases and J lost 13, with 11 bases in between. CDR3 DNA: TGTGCCAGCTCACCGGACACTCGGGAGTATTTT. It specifies CASSPDTREYF. Full variable domain (outside the CDR3, taken from reference TRBV18 and TRBJ2-3): NAGVMQNPRHLVRRRGQEARLRCSPMKGHSHVYWYRQLPEEGLKFMVYLQKENIIDESGMPKERFSAEFPKEGPSILRIQQVVRGDSAAYFCASSPDTREYFGPGTRLTVL.

The chain couples TRBV19 to TRBJ1-2, with TRBD1 identical over 7 bases. The V segment lost 9 bases and the J segment 8 bases; nucleotides outside the gene matches: 15. The CDR3 loop spans 14 amino acids. The germline gives CDR1 LNHDA, CDR2 SQIVND (reference sequence). CDR3 coding DNA: TGTGCCAGCACACAATTCCAGGGGGTTCAAGGCTACACCTTC. Translation: CASTQFQGVQGYTF.

This chain connects TRBV28 to TRBJ1-3, with D unclear. This CDR3 is 16 amino acids long. CDR1 MDHEN and CDR2 SYDVKM come from the germline V gene. The V end lost 3 bases, the J end lost 0 bases, and 12 bases lay between the germline ends. CDR3 sequence: CASSFTGTFSGNTIYF. The CDR3, as DNA: TGTGCCAGCAGTTTTACGGGAACTTTCTCTGGAAACACCATATATTTT.

The J gene is TRBJ2-5, the V gene TRBV7-9; D perhaps matches TRBD1 (5 bases). Trimming took 0 bases from V and 2 from J, leaving 7 bases between them. Germline V gene data show CDR1 as SEHNR and CDR2 as FQNEAQ (reference sequence). This CDR3 contains 14 residues. CDR3 residues: CASSLADRQETQYF. The CDR3 bases are TGTGCCAGCAGCTTAGCCGACAGACAAGAGACCCAGTACTTC.

This clone was recorded once. The chain employs TRBV19 and TRBJ2-7, with 7 bases that match TRBD2. The CDR3 is 15 amino acids. Unmatched junction bases numbered 7, after V lost 3 bases and J lost 2 bases. CDR1 and CDR2 from the germline V gene are LNHDA and SQIVND (reference sequence). The CDR3 bases are TGTGCCAGTAGTATCGCGGCGGGGGAGGCCTACGAGCAGTACTTC. It yields the protein CASSIAAGEAYEQYF.